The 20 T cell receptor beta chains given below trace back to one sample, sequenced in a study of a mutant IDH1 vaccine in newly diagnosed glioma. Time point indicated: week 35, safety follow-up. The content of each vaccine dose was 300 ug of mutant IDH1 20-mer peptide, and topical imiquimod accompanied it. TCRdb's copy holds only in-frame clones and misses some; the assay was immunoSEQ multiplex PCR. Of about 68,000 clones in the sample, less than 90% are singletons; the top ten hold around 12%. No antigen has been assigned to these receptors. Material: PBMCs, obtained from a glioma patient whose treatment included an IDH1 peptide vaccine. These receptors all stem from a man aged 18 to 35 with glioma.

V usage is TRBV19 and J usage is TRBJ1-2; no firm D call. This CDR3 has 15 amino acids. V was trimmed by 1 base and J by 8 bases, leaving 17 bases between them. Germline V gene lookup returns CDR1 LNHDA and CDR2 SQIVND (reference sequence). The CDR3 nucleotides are TGTGCCAGTAGTATAGGCAGCACCCTAACCGCGGGCTACACCTTC. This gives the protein CASSIGSTLTAGYTF.

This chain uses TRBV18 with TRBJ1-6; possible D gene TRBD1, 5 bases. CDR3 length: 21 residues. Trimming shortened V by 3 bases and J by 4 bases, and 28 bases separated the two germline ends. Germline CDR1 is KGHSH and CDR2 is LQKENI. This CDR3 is CASSPMPSGTVTHQYNSPLHF. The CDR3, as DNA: TGTGCCAGCTCACCGATGCCATCCGGGACGGTTACCCATCAGTATAATTCACCCCTCCACTTT.

Written as DNA, the CDR3 is TGTGCCTCCGATAGCGGGGGGGGAAGACAAGAGACCCAGTACTTC. It translates to CASDSGGGRQETQYF. The chain links TRBV30 to TRBJ2-5; 11 bases align to TRBD2. Germline values: CDR1 GTSNPN, CDR2 SVGIG (reference sequence). The CDR3 runs 15 residues. The V segment lost 7 bases and the J segment 2 bases; nucleotides outside the gene matches: 9.

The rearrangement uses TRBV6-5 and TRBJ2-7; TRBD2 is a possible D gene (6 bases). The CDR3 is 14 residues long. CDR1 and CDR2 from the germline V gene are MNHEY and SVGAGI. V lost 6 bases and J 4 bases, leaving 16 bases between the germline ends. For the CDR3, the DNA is TGTGCCAGCAGCGGGGGTTACTTGGGATACGAGCAGTACTTC. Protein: CASSGGYLGYEQYF.

The CDR3 loop reads CASSESRPEQFF. Here the CDR3 DNA reads TGTGCCAGCAGTGAATCGCGGCCGGAGCAGTTCTTC. The chain joins TRBV2 to TRBJ2-1, with no clear D. This CDR3 has 12 amino acids. Germline lookup yields CDR1 SNHLY and CDR2 FYNNEI. Trimming stripped 2 bases from V and 10 bases from J, with 9 bases between.

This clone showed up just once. In DNA, the CDR3 is TGTGCCAGCAGTTTATGTTATGGCTACACCTTC. This codes for CASSLCYGYTF. The genes are TRBV21-1 and TRBJ1-2. TRBV21-1 is recorded as a pseudogene. There are 11 residues in the CDR3.

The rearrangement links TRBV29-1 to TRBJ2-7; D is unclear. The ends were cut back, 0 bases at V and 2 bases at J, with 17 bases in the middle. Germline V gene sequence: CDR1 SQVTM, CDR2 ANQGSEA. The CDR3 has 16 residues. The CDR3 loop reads CSVEDPFKGSPYEQYF. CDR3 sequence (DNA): TGCAGCGTTGAAGACCCCTTTAAGGGATCCCCCTACGAGCAGTACTTC.

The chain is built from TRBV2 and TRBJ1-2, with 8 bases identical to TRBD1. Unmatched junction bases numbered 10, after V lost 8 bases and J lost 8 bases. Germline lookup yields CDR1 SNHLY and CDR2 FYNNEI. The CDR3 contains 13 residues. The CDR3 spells CASAPGTGRGYTF. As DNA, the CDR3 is TGTGCCAGCGCACCCGGGACAGGACGAGGCTACACCTTC.

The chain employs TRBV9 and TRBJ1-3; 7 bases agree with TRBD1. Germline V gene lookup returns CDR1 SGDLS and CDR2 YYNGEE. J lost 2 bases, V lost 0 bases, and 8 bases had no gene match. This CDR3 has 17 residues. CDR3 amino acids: CASSVGLRGAAGNTIYF. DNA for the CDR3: TGTGCCAGCAGCGTAGGACTCAGGGGGGCGGCTGGAAACACCATATATTTT.

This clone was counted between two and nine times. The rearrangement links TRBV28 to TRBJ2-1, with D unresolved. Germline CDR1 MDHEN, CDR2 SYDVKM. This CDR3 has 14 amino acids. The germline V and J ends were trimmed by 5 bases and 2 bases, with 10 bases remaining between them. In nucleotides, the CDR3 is TGTGCCAGCAGTCCCCGGCAGGCCTACAATGAGCAGTTCTTC. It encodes CASSPRQAYNEQFF.

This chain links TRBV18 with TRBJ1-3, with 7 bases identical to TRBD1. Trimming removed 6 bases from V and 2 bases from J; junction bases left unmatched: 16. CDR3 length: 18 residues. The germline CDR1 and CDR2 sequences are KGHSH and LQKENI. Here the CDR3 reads CASSLLNTEGTAGNTIYF. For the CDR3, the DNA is TGTGCCAGCTCGCTCCTTAACACGGAAGGGACAGCTGGAAACACCATATATTTT.

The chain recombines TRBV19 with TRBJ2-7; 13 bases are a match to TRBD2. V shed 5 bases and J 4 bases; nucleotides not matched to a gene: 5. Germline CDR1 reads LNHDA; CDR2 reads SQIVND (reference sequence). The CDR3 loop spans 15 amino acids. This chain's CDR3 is CASSLGLAGVYEQYF. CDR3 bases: TGTGCCAGTAGTCTAGGACTAGCGGGAGTTTACGAGCAGTACTTC.

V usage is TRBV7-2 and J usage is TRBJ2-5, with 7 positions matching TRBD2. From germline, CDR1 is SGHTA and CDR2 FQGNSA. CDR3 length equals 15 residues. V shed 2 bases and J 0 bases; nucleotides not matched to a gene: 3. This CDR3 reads CASSLTGTNQETQYF. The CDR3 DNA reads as TGTGCCAGCAGCTTAACCGGGACTAACCAAGAGACCCAGTACTTC. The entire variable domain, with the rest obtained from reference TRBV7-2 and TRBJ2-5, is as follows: GAGVSQSPSNKVTEKGKDVELRCDPISGHTALYWYRQSLGQGLEFLIYFQGNSAPDKSGLPSDRFSAERTGGSVSTLTIQRTQQEDSAVYLCASSLTGTNQETQYFGPGTRLLVL.

For the CDR3, the DNA is TGTGCCAGCAGCCAAGGTCCCTCCTACGAGCAGTACTTC. This encodes CASSQGPSYEQYF. The V and J genes are TRBV4-2 and TRBJ2-7; D is ambiguous. The CDR3 extends over 13 amino acids. From germline, CDR1 is LGHNA and CDR2 YNFKEQ. With 1 base removed from V and 0 bases from J, the gap between germline ends came to 4 bases.

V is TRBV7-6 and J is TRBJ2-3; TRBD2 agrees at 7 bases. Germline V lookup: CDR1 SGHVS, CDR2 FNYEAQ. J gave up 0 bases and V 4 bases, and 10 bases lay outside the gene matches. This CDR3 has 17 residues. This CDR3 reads CASSSPGGSLSTDTQYF. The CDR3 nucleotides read TGTGCCAGCAGCTCCCCCGGGGGGTCCTTAAGCACAGATACGCAGTATTTT. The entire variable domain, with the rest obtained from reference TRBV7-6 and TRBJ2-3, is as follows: GAGVSQSPRYKVTKRGQDVALRCDPISGHVSLYWYRQALGQGPEFLTYFNYEAQQDKSGLPNDRFSAERPEGSISTLTIQRTEQRDSAMYRCASSSPGGSLSTDTQYFGPGTRLTVL.

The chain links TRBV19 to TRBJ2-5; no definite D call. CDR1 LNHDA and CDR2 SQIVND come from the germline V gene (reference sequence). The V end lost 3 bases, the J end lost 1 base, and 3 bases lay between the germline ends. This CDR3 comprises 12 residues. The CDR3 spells CASSMSQETQYF. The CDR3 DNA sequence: TGTGCCAGTAGTATGTCCCAAGAGACCCAGTACTTC.

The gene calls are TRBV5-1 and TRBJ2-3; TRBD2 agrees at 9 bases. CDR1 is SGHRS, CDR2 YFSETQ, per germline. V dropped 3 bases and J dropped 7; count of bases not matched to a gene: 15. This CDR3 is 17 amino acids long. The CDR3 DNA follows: TGCGCCAGCAGCTCCGGACTAGCGATTAGGGGGATCTATACGCAGTATTTT. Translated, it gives CASSSGLAIRGIYTQYF. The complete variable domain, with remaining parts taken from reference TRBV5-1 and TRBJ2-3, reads KAGVTQTPRYLIKTRGQQVTLSCSPISGHRSVSWYQQTPGQGLQFLFEYFSETQRNKGNFPGRFSGRQFSNSRSEMNVSTLELGDSALYLCASSSGLAIRGIYTQYFGPGTRLTVL.

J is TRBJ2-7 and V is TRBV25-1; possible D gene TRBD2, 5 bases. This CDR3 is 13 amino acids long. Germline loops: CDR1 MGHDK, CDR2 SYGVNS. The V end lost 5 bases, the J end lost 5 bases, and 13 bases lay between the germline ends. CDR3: CASSSRGYHEQYF. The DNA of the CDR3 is TGTGCCAGCAGTTCCAGAGGGTACCACGAGCAGTACTTC.

The CDR3 nucleotides are TGTGCCAGCCGACTGCTGATGAACACTGAAGCTTTCTTT. Translated, it gives CASRLLMNTEAFF. J is TRBJ1-1 and V is TRBV7-6; D uncertain. Deletions cut 8 bases from V and 0 bases from J, with 10 bases between. This CDR3 has 13 amino acids. CDR1 is SGHVS and CDR2 is FNYEAQ in the germline V gene.

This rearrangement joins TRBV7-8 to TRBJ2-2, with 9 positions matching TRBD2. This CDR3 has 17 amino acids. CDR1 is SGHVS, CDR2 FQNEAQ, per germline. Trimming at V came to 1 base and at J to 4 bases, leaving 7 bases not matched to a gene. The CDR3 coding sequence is TGTGCCAGCAGCTTAGAGGTGCCAGCGGGAGGCACCGGGGAGCTGTTTTTT. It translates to CASSLEVPAGGTGELFF.